A selection of T cell receptor beta chains follows, all from one sample in a study of chemoradiotherapy in HPV16-positive cancers. Assay used: immunoSEQ multiplex PCR; TCRdb lists only in-frame clones, some missing. This table holds thousands of clones, around 86% found once. The specimen was tumor tissue, collected from a patient who underwent chemoradiotherapy. All receptors derive from a human donor with HPV-associated anogenital cancer. Both conserved end residues are part of each CDR3. For some rows the clone size is stated as once, few or many, or as a class when expanded; others skip it.

len | j_gene | v_gene | abundance | CDR3aa
13 | TRBJ1-1 | TRBV19 | . | CATIGTANTEAFF
16 | TRBJ1-2 | TRBV28 | once | CASSHGRGLMGIGYTF
11 | TRBJ2-7 | TRBV20-1 | . | CSASKSYEQYF
15 | TRBJ2-3 | TRBV7-3 | few | CASSLTPGSTDTQYF
17 | TRBJ2-5 | TRBV5-8 | once | CASSLARQVSVQETQYF
10 | TRBJ2-1 | TRBV29-1 | . | CSVVYLWQFF
13 | TRBJ1-2 | TRBV10-2 | . | CASSDFDRLGYTF
14 | TRBJ2-2 | TRBV9 | . | CASSGGLAPGELFF
17 | TRBJ1-2 | TRBV5-1 | . | CASSLALGSGSNYGYTF
13 | TRBJ1-1 | TRBV2 | . | CASSQSFNTEAFF
16 | TRBJ1-3 | TRBV5-1 | . | CASSPGRQNSGNTIYF
13 | TRBJ1-6 | TRBV19 | . | CASKRTGNSPLHF
15 | TRBJ2-7 | TRBV27 | . | CASRTGRSIPYEQYF
11 | TRBJ2-1 | TRBV7-2 | . | CASSLVQEQFF
14 | TRBJ2-7 | TRBV9 | . | CASSPGEGGYEQYF
15 | TRBJ1-4 | TRBV27 | . | CASSPDRVTNEKLFF
16 | TRBJ2-1 | TRBV7-9 | once | CASSLRRRDLYNEQFF
15 | TRBJ1-3 | TRBV19 | . | CASSTQTGTGNTIYF
12 | TRBJ2-2 | TRBV5-1 | . | CASREVTGELFF
14 | TRBJ1-5 | TRBV6-6 | . | CASSYIGEWQPQHF
16 | TRBJ1-1 | TRBV4-1 | . | CASSQPPQSMNTEAFF
14 | TRBJ2-7 | TRBV19 | . | CASSSGTDRYEQYF
16 | TRBJ2-7 | TRBV28 | . | CASSLWTGSFSYEQYF
15 | TRBJ2-1 | TRBV4-3 | . | CASSQRGRGASEQFF
13 | TRBJ2-5 | TRBV29-1 | . | CSDRLAGEETQYF
15 | TRBJ2-4 | TRBV28 | . | CASSPSSGAKNIQYF
13 | TRBJ2-1 | TRBV19 | . | CASSHGGYNEQFF
11 | TRBJ1-6 | TRBV7-8 | once | CASSSNSPLHF
15 | TRBJ1-6 | TRBV6-1 | . | CASSEAGGSESPLHF
15 | TRBJ2-1 | TRBV9 | few | CASSVVPGGYNEQFF
14 | TRBJ1-1 | TRBV7-2 | . | CASSLVWGGTEAFF
13 | TRBJ2-5 | TRBV7-9 | . | CASSSAGVETQYF
12 | TRBJ1-3 | TRBV9 | . | CASRSSGNTIYF
16 | TRBJ1-2 | TRBV9 | once | CASSVVGTGDYYGYTF
12 | TRBJ2-7 | TRBV27 | . | CARLLRLYEQYF
14 | TRBJ2-7 | TRBV2 | . | CASSEYTSTGEQYF
14 | TRBJ1-4 | TRBV15 | . | CATSRGAFNEKLFF
13 | TRBJ2-7 | TRBV7-2 | few | CASSGRVLDEQYF
15 | TRBJ2-1 | TRBV7-3 | . | CASSSLAGGYNEQFF
14 | TRBJ1-5 | TRBV5-5 | . | CASSLVGEGQPQHF
13 | TRBJ1-5 | TRBV7-9 | . | CASSANVNQPQHF
12 | TRBJ2-7 | TRBV19 | . | CASSYWGGEQYF